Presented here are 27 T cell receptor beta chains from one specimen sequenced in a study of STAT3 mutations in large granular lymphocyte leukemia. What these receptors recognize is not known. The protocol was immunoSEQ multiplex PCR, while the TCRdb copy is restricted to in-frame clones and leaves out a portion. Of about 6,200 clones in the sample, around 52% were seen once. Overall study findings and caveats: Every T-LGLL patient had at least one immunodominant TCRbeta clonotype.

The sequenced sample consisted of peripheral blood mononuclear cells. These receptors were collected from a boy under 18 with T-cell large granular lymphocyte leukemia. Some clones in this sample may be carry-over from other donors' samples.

This chain's CDR3 is CAWSVAVGNTIYF. Here the CDR3 DNA reads TGTGCCTGGAGTGTAGCCGTGGGAAACACCATATATTTT. The rearrangement joins TRBV30 to TRBJ1-3; no reliable D call. V lost 0 bases and J 4 bases, leaving 7 bases between the germline ends. The CDR3 spans 13 residues. Per the germline V gene, CDR1 is GTSNPN and CDR2 is SVGIG (reference sequence).

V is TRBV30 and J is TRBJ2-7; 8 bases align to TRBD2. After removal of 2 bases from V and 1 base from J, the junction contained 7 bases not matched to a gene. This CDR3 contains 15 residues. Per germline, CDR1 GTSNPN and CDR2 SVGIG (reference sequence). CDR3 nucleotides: TGTGCCTGGAGTATAAGCGGGAGTCCATCCTACGAGCAGTACTTC. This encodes CAWSISGSPSYEQYF.

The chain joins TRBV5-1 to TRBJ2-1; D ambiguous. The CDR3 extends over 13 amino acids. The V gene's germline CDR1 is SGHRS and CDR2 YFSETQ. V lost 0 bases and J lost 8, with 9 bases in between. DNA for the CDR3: TGCGCCAGCAGCTTGGACAGCGAAGATGAGCAGTTCTTC. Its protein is CASSLDSEDEQFF.

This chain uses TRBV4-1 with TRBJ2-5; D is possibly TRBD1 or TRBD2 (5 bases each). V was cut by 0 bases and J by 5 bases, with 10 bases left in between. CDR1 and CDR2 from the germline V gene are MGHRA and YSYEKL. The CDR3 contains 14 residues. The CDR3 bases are TGCGCCAGCAGCCAAGAGGGGGATGGGGAGACCCAGTACTTC. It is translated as CASSQEGDGETQYF.

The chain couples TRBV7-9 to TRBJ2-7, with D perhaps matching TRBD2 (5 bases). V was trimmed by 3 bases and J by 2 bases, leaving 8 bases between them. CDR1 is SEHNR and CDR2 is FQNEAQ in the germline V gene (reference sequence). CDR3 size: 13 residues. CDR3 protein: CASSLNGAYEQYF. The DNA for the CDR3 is TGTGCCAGCAGCTTGAACGGGGCCTACGAGCAGTACTTC. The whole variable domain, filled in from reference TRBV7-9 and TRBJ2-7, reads DTGVSQNPRHKITKRGQNVTFRCDPISEHNRLYWYRQTLGQGPEFLTYFQNEAQLEKSRLLSDRFSAERPKGSFSTLEIQRTEQGDSAMYLCASSLNGAYEQYFGPGTRLTVT.

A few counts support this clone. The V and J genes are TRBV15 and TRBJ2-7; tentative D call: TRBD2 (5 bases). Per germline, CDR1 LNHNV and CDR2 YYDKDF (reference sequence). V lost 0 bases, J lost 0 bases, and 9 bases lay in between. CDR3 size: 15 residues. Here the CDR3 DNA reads TGTGCCACCAGCAGAGATCGAGGGAGCTCCTACGAGCAGTACTTC. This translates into CATSRDRGSSYEQYF.

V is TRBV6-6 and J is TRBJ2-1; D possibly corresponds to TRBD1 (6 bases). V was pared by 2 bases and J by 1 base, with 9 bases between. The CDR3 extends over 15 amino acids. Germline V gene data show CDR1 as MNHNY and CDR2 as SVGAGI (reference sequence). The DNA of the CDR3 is TGTGCCAGCAGTTACGAGCAGGGGTCCTACAATGAGCAGTTCTTC. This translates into CASSYEQGSYNEQFF.

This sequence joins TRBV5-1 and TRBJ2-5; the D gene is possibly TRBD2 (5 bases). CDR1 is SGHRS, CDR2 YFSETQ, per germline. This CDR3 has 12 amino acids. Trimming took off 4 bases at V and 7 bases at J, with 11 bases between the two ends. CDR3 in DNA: TGCGCCAGCAGCGGAGAGGGCGGGACCCAGTACTTC. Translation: CASSGEGGTQYF.

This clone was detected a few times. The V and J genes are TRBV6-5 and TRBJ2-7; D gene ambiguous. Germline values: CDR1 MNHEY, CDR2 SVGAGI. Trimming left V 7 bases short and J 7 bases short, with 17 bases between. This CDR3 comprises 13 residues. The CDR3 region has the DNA TGTGCCAGCATCTCCTTAGGGTCTCGGGAGCAGTACTTC. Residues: CASISLGSREQYF.

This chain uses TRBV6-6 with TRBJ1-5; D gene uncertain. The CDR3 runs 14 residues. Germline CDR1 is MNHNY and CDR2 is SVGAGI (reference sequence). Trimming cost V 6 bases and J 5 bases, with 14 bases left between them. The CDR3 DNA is TGTGCCAGCAGCCATCCAAGAGGTGATCAGCCCCAGCATTTT. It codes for CASSHPRGDQPQHF.

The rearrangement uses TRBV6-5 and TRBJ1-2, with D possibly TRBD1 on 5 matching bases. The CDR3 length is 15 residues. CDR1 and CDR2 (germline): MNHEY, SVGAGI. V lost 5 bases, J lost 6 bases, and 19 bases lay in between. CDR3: CASSPLISGWDGYTF. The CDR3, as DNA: TGTGCCAGCAGTCCCCTGATATCAGGGTGGGATGGCTACACCTTC.

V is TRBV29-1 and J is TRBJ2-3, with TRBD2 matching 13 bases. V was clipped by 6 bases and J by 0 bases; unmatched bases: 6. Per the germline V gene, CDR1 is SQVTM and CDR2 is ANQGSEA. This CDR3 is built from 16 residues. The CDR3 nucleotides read TGCAGCGTCGCCGGGACTAGCGGGGTCAGCACAGATACGCAGTATTTT. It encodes CSVAGTSGVSTDTQYF.

Here the CDR3 reads CAWSDQGGQPQHF. The CDR3 nucleotides are TGTGCCTGGAGTGACCAGGGAGGTCAGCCCCAGCATTTT. The chain carries TRBV30 and TRBJ1-5, with D maybe TRBD1 (5 bases). The CDR3 length is 13 residues. V lost 1 base and J lost 6, with 10 bases in between. Germline V gives CDR1 GTSNPN, CDR2 SVGIG (reference sequence).

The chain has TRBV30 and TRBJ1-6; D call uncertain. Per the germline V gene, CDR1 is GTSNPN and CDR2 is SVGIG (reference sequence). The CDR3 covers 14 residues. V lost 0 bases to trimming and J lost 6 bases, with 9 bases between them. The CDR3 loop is CAWSVLTPNSPLHF. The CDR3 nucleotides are TGTGCCTGGAGTGTACTAACCCCTAATTCACCCCTCCACTTT.

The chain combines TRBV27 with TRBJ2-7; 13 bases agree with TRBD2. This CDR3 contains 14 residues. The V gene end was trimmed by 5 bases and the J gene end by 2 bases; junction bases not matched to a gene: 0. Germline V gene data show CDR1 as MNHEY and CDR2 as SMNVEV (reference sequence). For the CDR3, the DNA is TGTGCCAGCAGTGGACTAGCGGGGGCCTACGAGCAGTACTTC. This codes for CASSGLAGAYEQYF.

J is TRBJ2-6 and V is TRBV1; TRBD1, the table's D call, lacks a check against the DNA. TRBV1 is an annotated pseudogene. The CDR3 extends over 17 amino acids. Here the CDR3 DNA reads TGCACCAGCAGCCCTCAGACAGGAGCCTCTGGGGCCAACGTCCTGACTTTC. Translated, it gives CTSSPQTGASGANVLTF.

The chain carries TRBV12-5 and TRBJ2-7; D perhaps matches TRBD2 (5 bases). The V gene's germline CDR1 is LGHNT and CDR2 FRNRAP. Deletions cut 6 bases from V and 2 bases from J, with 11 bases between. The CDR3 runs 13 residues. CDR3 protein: CASGQDSAYEQYF. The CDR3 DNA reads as TGTGCTAGTGGGCAGGACTCAGCCTACGAGCAGTACTTC.

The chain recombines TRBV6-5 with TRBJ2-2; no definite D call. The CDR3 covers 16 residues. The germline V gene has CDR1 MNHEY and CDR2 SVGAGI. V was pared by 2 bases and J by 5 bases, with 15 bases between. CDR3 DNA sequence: TGTGCCAGCAGTTACAATGGCCCAAGTAGGACCGGGGAGCTGTTTTTT. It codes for CASSYNGPSRTGELFF.

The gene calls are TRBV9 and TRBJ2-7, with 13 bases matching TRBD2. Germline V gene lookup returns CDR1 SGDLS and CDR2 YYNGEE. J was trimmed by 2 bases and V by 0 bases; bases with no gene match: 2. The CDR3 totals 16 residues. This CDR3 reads CASSVAGTSGTYEQYF. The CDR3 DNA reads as TGTGCCAGCAGCGTAGCTGGGACTAGCGGGACCTACGAGCAGTACTTC.

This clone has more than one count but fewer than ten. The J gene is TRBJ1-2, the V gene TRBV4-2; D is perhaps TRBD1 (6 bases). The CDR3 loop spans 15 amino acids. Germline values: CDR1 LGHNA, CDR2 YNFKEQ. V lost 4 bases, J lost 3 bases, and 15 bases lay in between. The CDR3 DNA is TGTGCCAGCAGCCCTAACAGGGAAGCCTACTATGGCTACACCTTC. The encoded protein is CASSPNREAYYGYTF.

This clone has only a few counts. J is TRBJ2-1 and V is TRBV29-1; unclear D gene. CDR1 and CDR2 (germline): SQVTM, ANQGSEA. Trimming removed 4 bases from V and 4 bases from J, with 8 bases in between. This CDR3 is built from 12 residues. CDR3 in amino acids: CSVGRNYNEQFF. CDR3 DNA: TGCAGCGTTGGGCGGAATTACAATGAGCAGTTCTTC.

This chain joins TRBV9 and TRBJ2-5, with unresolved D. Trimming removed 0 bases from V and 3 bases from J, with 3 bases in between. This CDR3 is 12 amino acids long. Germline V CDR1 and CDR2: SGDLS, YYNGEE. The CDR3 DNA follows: TGTGCCAGCAGCGTAGCTGAAGAGACCCAGTACTTC. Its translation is CASSVAEETQYF.

This CDR3 is CASGQGYYEQYF. DNA for the CDR3: TGTGCCTCGGGACAGGGGTACTACGAGCAGTACTTC. The chain employs TRBV6-6 and TRBJ2-7; 10 bases line up with TRBD1. The CDR3 is 12 amino acids. J gave up 3 bases and V 11 bases, and 4 bases lay outside the gene matches. Germline CDR1 and CDR2: MNHNY and SVGAGI (reference sequence).

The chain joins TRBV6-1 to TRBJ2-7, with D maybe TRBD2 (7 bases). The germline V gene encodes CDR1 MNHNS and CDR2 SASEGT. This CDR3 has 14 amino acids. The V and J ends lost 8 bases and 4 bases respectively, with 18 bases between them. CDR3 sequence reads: CASAPTRGGYEQYF. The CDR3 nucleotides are TGTGCCAGCGCACCAACTAGGGGGGGGTACGAGCAGTACTTC.

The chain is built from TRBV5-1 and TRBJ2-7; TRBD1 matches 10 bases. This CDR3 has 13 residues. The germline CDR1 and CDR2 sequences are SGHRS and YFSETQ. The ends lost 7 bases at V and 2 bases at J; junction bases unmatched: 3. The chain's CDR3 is CASSTGGPYEQYF. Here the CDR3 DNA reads TGCGCCAGCTCGACAGGGGGCCCCTACGAGCAGTACTTC.

This CDR3 is CASSSATTMNTEAFF. DNA for the CDR3: TGCGCCAGCAGCTCCGCGACAACTATGAACACTGAAGCTTTCTTT. The chain has TRBV5-1 and TRBJ1-1; D gene unclear. The CDR3 spans 15 residues. Germline V lookup: CDR1 SGHRS, CDR2 YFSETQ. With 3 bases removed from V and 0 bases from J, the gap between germline ends came to 12 bases.

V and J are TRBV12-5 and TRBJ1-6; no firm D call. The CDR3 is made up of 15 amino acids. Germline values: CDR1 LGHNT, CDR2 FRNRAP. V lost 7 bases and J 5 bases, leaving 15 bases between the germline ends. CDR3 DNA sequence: TGTGCTAGTGTTACAGACCCGGTCAATAATTCACCCCTCCACTTT. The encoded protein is CASVTDPVNNSPLHF. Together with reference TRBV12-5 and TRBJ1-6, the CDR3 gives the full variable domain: DARVTQTPRHKVTEMGQEVTMRCQPILGHNTVFWYRQTMMQGLELLAYFRNRAPLDDSGMPKDRFSAEMPDATLATLKIQPSEPRDSAVYFCASVTDPVNNSPLHFGNGTRLTVT.